These T cell receptor beta chains were read from a single sample in a study of cytomegalovirus exposure and HLA in healthy donors. Some clones are missing from TCRdb's copy, which holds only in-frame ones; the method was immunoSEQ multiplex PCR. Of about 200,000 clones in the sample, roughly 77% were seen once. The specimen was PBMCs. The receptors were sampled from a male donor in good health and CMV-seropositive. The CDR3 runs from the conserved cysteine through the conserved F or W. A D gene is named only where the DNA matches it firmly. The size field is filled for only some rows; it gives once, few, many or a size class.

V gene	CDR3 length	J gene	clone size	D gene	CDR3 DNA	CDR3 protein
TRBV19	12	TRBJ1-1	once	NA	TGTGCCAGTAACAGGGTGGGCACTGAAGCTTTCTTT	CASNRVGTEAFF
TRBV5-6	14	TRBJ2-2	NA	NA	TGTGCCAGCAGCTTCCGGGTACTGGGCGGGGAGCTGTTTTTT	CASSFRVLGGELFF
TRBV2	13	TRBJ1-5	NA	TRBD1	TGTGCCAGCAGAGAGACAGGGATGGGGCCCCAGCATTTT	CASRETGMGPQHF
TRBV7-3	15	TRBJ2-2	NA	NA	TGTGCCAGCAGCTTAACTTCCCTAGGTTCCGGGGAGCTGTTTTTT	CASSLTSLGSGELFF
TRBV7-3	16	TRBJ2-7	NA	TRBD1	TGTGCCAGCAGCTTGGGGTCCGGGACAGGAACTTACGAGCAGTACTTC	CASSLGSGTGTYEQYF
TRBV19	17	TRBJ1-3	NA	TRBD1	TGTGCCAGTAGAAGATCCGGGACAGGCTTCTCAGGAAACACCATATATTTT	CASRRSGTGFSGNTIYF
TRBV14	16	TRBJ1-1	NA	NA	TGTGCCAGCAGCTCAGATCGGGGTAACGTGAACACTGAAGCTTTCTTT	CASSSDRGNVNTEAFF
TRBV18	14	TRBJ1-4	NA	NA	TGTGCCAGCTCACCGACAGCCCCTAATGAAAAACTGTTTTTT	CASSPTAPNEKLFF
TRBV6-1	13	TRBJ2-7	NA	NA	TGTGCCAGCAGTGAAAAAGACAGAGTCGGGCAGTACTTC	CASSEKDRVGQYF
TRBV28	14	TRBJ2-5	NA	NA	TGTGCCACGGGGGGCGCGGGCGTCAGAGAGACCCAGTACTTC	CATGGAGVRETQYF
TRBV11-1	16	TRBJ2-5	once	NA	TGTGCCAGCAGCCCGCTCCCGACTCTCGGGAAGGAGACCCAGTACTTC	CASSPLPTLGKETQYF
TRBV7-2	15	TRBJ1-2	NA	NA	TGTGCCAGCAGCTTATCGGGCAGGGCGGAGTATGGCTACACCTTC	CASSLSGRAEYGYTF
TRBV5-1	13	TRBJ2-7	NA	NA	TGCGCCAGCAGTTTCGATAGGGGGAACGAGCAGTACTTC	CASSFDRGNEQYF
TRBV6-5	15	TRBJ2-2	NA	NA	TGTGCCAGCAGCCGCGGGGGCAGCGTGACCGGGGAGCTGTTTTTT	CASSRGGSVTGELFF
TRBV6-5	14	TRBJ2-7	NA	TRBD1	TGTGCCAGCAGTTACCGGGACAGGGGTTACGAGCAGTACTTC	CASSYRDRGYEQYF
TRBV11-2	17	TRBJ2-5	NA	TRBD2	TGTGCCAGCAGCTTAGATCATGTGGGAGGGAGTCAAGAGACCCAGTACTTC	CASSLDHVGGSQETQYF
TRBV5-1	15	TRBJ1-5	NA	NA	TGCGCCAGCAGCTTGGATGTCAGAAGCAATCAGCCCCAGCATTTT	CASSLDVRSNQPQHF
TRBV21-1	14	TRBJ1-5	NA	NA	TGTGCCAGCAGCAGAACAGGGGGAAAGCAGCCCCAGCATTTT	CASSRTGGKQPQHF
TRBV19	14	TRBJ2-3	NA	NA	TGTGCCAGCGACTTAGGCCCTAGCACAGATACGCAGTATTTT	CASDLGPSTDTQYF
TRBV30	13	TRBJ1-1	NA	TRBD1	TGTGCCTGGTTGGGACAGGGGGGAACTGAAGCTTTCTTT	CAWLGQGGTEAFF
TRBV5-1	13	TRBJ2-1	NA	NA	TGCGCCAGCAGCTTGTCCCTAAGCAATGAGCAGTTCTTC	CASSLSLSNEQFF
TRBV9	13	TRBJ2-1	NA	NA	TGTGCCAGCAGCGTAGAGTCCGGGAATGAGCAGTTCTTC	CASSVESGNEQFF
TRBV5-4	14	TRBJ1-5	few	NA	TGTGCCAGCAGCTTGGCCGGGGGGAATCAGCCCCAGCATTTT	CASSLAGGNQPQHF